This T cell receptor (beta chain) was retrieved from a study of cytomegalovirus exposure and HLA in healthy donors (dated by TCRdb to the late 2010s). The study in broad terms: In an earlier analysis of 587 of the donors, roughly 300 Gb of sequence data and some 120 million unique TCR beta sequences from approximately 180 million T cells were reported. Around 300 gigabases of sequencing data and roughly 90 million unique TCR sequences were included in an early release covering about 700 HLA-typed donors. Of the roughly 400 genotyped donors, over 65% fell in the genetic ancestry cluster associated with self-reported Caucasian donors. The study was designed to test whether signatures of past pathogen exposure could be identified by cataloging public T cell receptors. The study used immunosequencing to profile the T cell repertoires of hundreds of subjects and linked those repertoires to cytomegalovirus serostatus. Along with the approximately 670-subject first cohort, a separate validation cohort of roughly 110 different subjects was used. High-throughput TCR immunosequencing, statistical association of individual TCRs with disease status, and machine learning were combined to predict cytomegalovirus infection status. A later analysis re-analyzed previously published TCR beta repertoires from 666 donors and added high-resolution HLA genotyping to study TCR occurrence patterns. The later analysis used no new phenotypic data to find candidate immune exposures, relying instead on TCR beta sequences and their occurrence across donors. An earlier analysis of around 580 of the donors used high-throughput TCR beta sequencing to judge whether each TCR beta V gene segment behaved as functional or pseudogenic. Alongside the repertoire data, information on donor age, sex, ethnicity and CMV serostatus was compiled. Genome-wide SNP genotypes for about 65% of the roughly 670 donors were used in a later genetic analysis, which treated that subset as a discovery cohort. All discovery cohort repertoires had been generated using a single sequencing platform. Both class I and class II loci were covered by HLA typing, at four-digit resolution. Typing coverage varied by locus: about 629-630 donors for A, B, C, DRB1 and DQB1; approximately 500 for DQA1; around 610 for DPA1; 450 to 480 for DPB1. Several DR-DQ haplotypes were handled as single units for association and clustering because linkage in the cohort was strong. Among several hundred genotyped donors of the cohort, an average of approximately 200,000 unique TCR beta nucleotide sequences was sequenced per donor, of which about 18% were non-productive. Broad study findings and their caveats: According to the authors, the approach could potentially be generalized to other disease states and immunological phenotypes. A cluster of highly shared sequence variants was judged likely to represent a technical artifact of the sequencing pipeline. A later analysis found that most CMV-associated TCR beta chains appeared HLA-restricted, with HLA associations seemingly driven largely by CMV exposure. The study listed over 150 TCR beta chains as associated with cytomegalovirus. Broadly in line with IMGT annotations, most TCR beta V segments showed up in productive rearrangements about 87% or about 30% of the time in an earlier analysis of around 550 of the donors. Most TCR sequences were seen in very few donors, while some public TCRs were found in many individuals. A later genetic analysis reported fewer N-insertions in productive TCRs among donors in an Asian-associated ancestry cluster than the roughly 700-donor mean. Because some donors lacked HLA typing at each locus, the association tests relied only on the typed subset. Some IMGT-functional V segments, including TRBV6-2 and TRBV6-3, could not be distinguished by the 87-base-pair reads and were therefore excluded. Presence/absence analyses assumed roughly uniform sequencing depth across donors, an assumption that may not hold. Linkage disequilibrium might explain the correlated functional status among segregating V segments, but an unknown experimental factor could not be excluded. In vitro tests confirmed that a few of the cytomegalovirus-associated TCR beta chains recognize cytomegalovirus antigens. A later analysis found that HLA-associated TCR beta chains were more clonally expanded and had lower generation probabilities than equally common non-associated chains. In a later analysis, TCR association rates were found to vary across HLA loci, with the most associated TCRs seen for DRB1 alleles and the fewest for HLA-C alleles. The cohort was sequenced for TCR beta chains only, and without alpha or paired-chain data the features that could be detected were limited. A further reported finding was that TCR beta sequences accurately predicted the HLA-A and HLA-B alleles for most subjects in the first cohort. An association between a missense DCLRE1C variant and V-gene and J-gene trimming of TCR beta chains was found in a later genetic analysis and replicated in an independent cohort. At a false discovery rate of 0.05, a later analysis linked about 16,000 TCR beta sequences to specific HLA alleles. When HLA alleles, especially DR and DQ, strongly co-occurred, TCR associations were difficult to assign to individual alleles. The earlier analysis of fewer than 750 of the donors excluded some 15 rarely observed V segments, including chromosome 9 orphons, because counts were too low. Several of the top co-occurrence clusters appeared to be linked to parvovirus B19, influenza, CMV and Epstein-Barr virus, according to a later analysis. The classifier was reported to diagnose cytomegalovirus status with high specificity and sensitivity in both the original and validation cohorts. Immune exposure information for the cohort was limited to CMV serostatus.

Library method: the immunoSEQ multiplex PCR assay. The multiplex PCR relied on a mix of 60 forward primers for TCR Vbeta segments and 13 reverse primers for TCR Jbeta segments. A multiplex PCR assay on genomic DNA amplified the CDR3 region of rearranged TCR beta genes. Amplified TCR beta libraries were sequenced as 87-base-pair reads on the Illumina HiSeq System. On the authors' methods: Across the 670 or so repertoires, a later analysis counted 78 million or so unique TCR beta chains, some 11 million of which were shared by at least two donors. A nearest-neighbor algorithm error-corrected the raw reads and collapsed the reads into unique sequences, merging closely related sequences to remove PCR and sequencing errors. To assign V, D and J gene segments, CDR3 sequences were aligned to IMGT reference sequences. For a sequence to be retained, a match of at least six nucleotides was required to both a V gene segment and a J gene segment. Rearrangements were classified as productive when the CDR3 lacked stop codons and remained in frame with V and J, and all other rearrangements were classified as non-productive. CDR3 was defined by IMGT convention, running from the second conserved V-encoded cysteine to the conserved J-encoded phenylalanine. Sequences without an unambiguous match to a single V gene segment were excluded from the earlier analysis of a few hundred of the donors. In an earlier analysis of around 600 of the donors, V segments were called functional above 56.7% productive rearrangements and were called segregating when the between-donor standard deviation exceeded 5%. A statistical classification framework was built for diagnosing cytomegalovirus status from the catalog of TCR beta chain sequences. V and J gene assignment, in a later analysis, came from comparing TCR nucleotide sequences with IMGT/GENE-DB human TR gene sequences. Using the TCRdist pipeline, a later analysis assigned CDR3 sequences along with most-parsimonious VDJ recombination scenarios. In a later analysis, every TCR beta chain was defined by the combination of its CDR3 amino acid sequence and its V-gene family, and reads without a unique V-gene family were dropped. In a later analysis, some 600 highly shared, low-generation-probability nucleotide sequences were removed to address suspected cross-contamination and a sequencing artifact. A later analysis calculated a clonal expansion index for each public chain from normalized within-repertoire ranks of inferred template counts. In a later analysis, generation probabilities were computed with a VDJ recombination model fitted to out-of-frame rearrangements, and the resulting probabilities were checked against IGoR. In a later analysis, TCR-TCR, TCR-HLA and TCR-CMV co-occurrence was scored with hypergeometric tests, and a repertoire-size bias correction was applied to TCR pairs. To estimate false discovery rates, a later analysis permuted the HLA or CMV assignments 20 times. A later analysis grouped co-occurring TCRs with DBSCAN, adding TCRdist sequence similarity when clustering within HLA-allele-positive subsets. Repertoires with fewer than 30,000 or more than 120,000 public chains, plus five repertoires with anomalous nucleotide sharing, were excluded from co-occurrence clustering. This immuneACCESS table, as held by TCRdb, lists in-frame sequences with V and J called but not all clones. Of the missing ones, under half trace to an unresolved V gene in checked studies; the others have no known cause. The V and J calls and clone size come from that table; D and trimming were worked out from the DNA. Recorded for this sample are more than 150,000 clones; about three quarters of them occurred a single time. Of the sample, 1.4% to 1.5% falls within the top ten clones.

The CDR3, from cysteine to phenylalanine, totals 14 residues. The entry retains the CDR3 DNA only, 42 bases that are in frame from base 1. Trimmed from V: 5 bases; trimmed from J: 6 bases; junction bases lacking a gene match: 6. The germline V gene encodes CDR1 SGHNT and CDR2 YYREEE (reference sequence). Comments on this clone: What this receptor recognizes is not known. One base away there is no much larger clone; base qualities are not given.

In total, approximately 700 healthy bone marrow donors made up the cohort. At the time of sampling, all cohort members were nominally healthy, though unrecorded immune exposures were likely present. The donor tested CMV seronegative and was one of the 352 seronegative cohort members. A peripheral blood sample was provided by each donor, and peripheral blood mononuclear cells were used for TCR beta sequencing. The Qiagen DNeasy Blood Extraction Kit was used to extract genomic DNA from the blood cell samples. The chain is assembled from TRBV5-4 and TRBJ2-7, and 12 junctional nucleotides match TRBD1. The clonotype comes from a man aged 18 to 30 in good health and CMV-seronegative. The source material was PBMCs. Here is the DNA: TGTGCCAGCAGTGTAGGGACAGGGGGCTGCGAGCAGTACTTC. This gives the protein CASSVGTGGCEQYF.